This T cell receptor beta chain emerged from a study of tumor-infiltrating lymphocytes in primary liver carcinoma. Overall study context: Donors had hepatocellular carcinoma or combined HCC and intrahepatic cholangiocarcinoma. Study-wide results and caveats: Blood trailed tumors significantly in top-250-clone fraction (p = 0.039). For tumor-adjacent and tumor-blood pairs, overlap was less than that seen for tumor region pairs.

This CDR3 spans 13 amino acids. Germline values: CDR1 SGHAT, CDR2 FQNNGV. With a constant-region primer, TCR beta cDNA was made from approximately 500 ng of total RNA. Library construction for TCR beta comprised three nested multiplex PCR rounds performed with slightly modified ARM-PCR. TRBV1-TRBV30 forward primers and a C-beta reverse primer were used in the first two PCR rounds, which each ran for approximately 10 cycles. MiXCR, run by TCRdb on the multiplex PCR reads, gives a single entry per CDR3 protein. The data hold approximately 42,000 distinct CDR3 sequences, with 75% observed a single time. Total RNA and DNA came together from roughly 20-30 mg of bulk tissue without cell sorting. Donors were untreated and chronically infected with HBV. As for this clonotype: What it binds is not known. A junction boundary mismatches the germline segment, possibly from a read error.

The chain joins TRBV11-2 to TRBJ2-7; no clear D gene. Sequences were obtained from tumor-adjacent normal liver tissue. This receptor was obtained from a woman aged 30 to 39 with primary liver carcinoma and hepatitis B virus infection. As DNA, the CDR3 is TGTGCCATCAGCTTACAGATGACTTACGAGCAGCACTTC. Its protein product is CAISLQMTYEQHF.